Listed below are T cell receptor beta chains from one sample, sequenced in a study of CD8 T cells in Susac syndrome. TCRdb recomputed calls from the immunoSEQ multiplex PCR reads with MiXCR, one row per CDR3 protein. The data contain about 200,000 distinct CDR3 sequences, 85% to 95% of them seen just once; the ten biggest clones take up 0.1%. The sequenced sample was CD4+ T cells from PBMCs. The receptors stem from a human donor in good health. The CDR3 runs from the conserved cysteine through the conserved F or W. The D gene is left open where the match is weak. Clone size appears in some rows only: once, few, many, or a class for an expanded clone.

.	.	15	TRBV6-5	TRBJ2-6	TGTGCCAGCAGTCGGGGTCTAAGTGGGGCCAACGTCCTGACTTTC	CASSRGLSGANVLTF
.	TRBD1	13	TRBV18	TRBJ1-2	TGTGCCAGCTCACCCCGACAGGGGGATGGCTACACCTTC	CASSPRQGDGYTF
.	.	15	TRBV7-2	TRBJ1-1	TGTGCCAGCAGTCGTAACACAGGGAGAAACACTGAAGCTTTCTTT	CASSRNTGRNTEAFF
few	.	11	TRBV28	TRBJ2-5	TGTGCCAGCAGTGATCAGGAGACCCAGTACTTC	CASSDQETQYF
.	.	14	TRBV3-1	TRBJ2-7	TGTGCCAGCAGCCAAGCAGGGCCCTCCTACGAGCAGTACTTC	CASSQAGPSYEQYF
.	TRBD1	14	TRBV12-3/TRBV12-4	TRBJ2-7	TGTGCCAGCAGTCCCTCGACAGGGGCGGACGAGCAGTACTTC	CASSPSTGADEQYF
.	.	13	TRBV6-2/TRBV6-3	TRBJ1-1	TGTGCCACCCACCTCTGGATGAACACTGAAGCTTTCTTT	CATHLWMNTEAFF
few	.	12	TRBV12-3/TRBV12-4	TRBJ1-5	TGTGCCAGCAGTGGGACGAATCAGCCCCAGCATTTT	CASSGTNQPQHF
.	TRBD1	17	TRBV4-1	TRBJ1-5	TGCGCCAGCAGCCAAGATTGGGGACAGGGGCGAGGTCAGCCCCAGCATTTT	CASSQDWGQGRGQPQHF
.	TRBD2	16	TRBV7-6	TRBJ2-5	TGTGCCAGCAGCCAAGCGACTAGCGGGGGGTTTGAGACCCAGTACTTC	CASSQATSGGFETQYF
once	TRBD1	17	TRBV20-1	TRBJ1-4	TGCAGTGCTAGAGTGGCCGGGAGGGGGCGAACTAATGAAAAACTGTTTTTT	CSARVAGRGRTNEKLFF
.	.	15	TRBV5-1	TRBJ1-6	TGCGCCAGCAGCTTGGAGACAGTGACAAATTCACCCCTCCACTTT	CASSLETVTNSPLHF
.	.	14	TRBV29-1	TRBJ2-4	TGCAGCGTCCGCATTGGGGGATCCAAAAACATTCAGTACTTC	CSVRIGGSKNIQYF
.	TRBD1	17	TRBV3-1	TRBJ2-1	TGTGCCAGCAGCCAGGTGGGACAGGGGGCAGCCTACAATGAGCAGTTCTTC	CASSQVGQGAAYNEQFF
.	.	17	TRBV7-9	TRBJ1-5	TGTGCCAGCAGCTTAGCGCGGGGGGGATATAGCAATCAGCCCCAGCATTTT	CASSLARGGYSNQPQHF
.	TRBD2	13	TRBV29-1	TRBJ2-1	TGCAGCGGCGGGACTATGAGGTACAATGAGCAGTTCTTC	CSGGTMRYNEQFF
.	.	15	TRBV5-1	TRBJ2-5	TGCGCCAGCAGCACGGACATCCCGAATCGAGAGACCCAGTACTTC	CASSTDIPNRETQYF
.	.	14	TRBV23-1	TRBJ1-2	TGCGCCAGCAGTCAATCCCCAGGGTCTTATGGCTACACCTTC	CASSQSPGSYGYTF
.	TRBD2	21	TRBV3-1	TRBJ2-3	TGTGCCAGCAGCCAAGATCGGGGACTAGCGGGGGCTACGGCGGGCACAGATACGCAGTATTTT	CASSQDRGLAGATAGTDTQYF
.	.	13	TRBV28	TRBJ1-2	TGTGCCAGCATTACCCTAGGGAACTATGGCTACACCTTC	CASITLGNYGYTF
.	.	13	TRBV5-1	TRBJ1-2	TGCGCCAGCAGCCCCGGCGAGGGCTACGGCTACACCTTC	CASSPGEGYGYTF
.	TRBD1	13	TRBV20-1	TRBJ2-5	TGCAGTGCACTAAGGACAGGGGTTGAGACCCAGTACTTC	CSALRTGVETQYF
.	TRBD1	14	TRBV4-2	TRBJ2-7	TGTGCCAGCAGCCAGGGGACAGAAGACTACGAGCAGTACTTC	CASSQGTEDYEQYF
.	.	14	TRBV19	TRBJ1-1	TGTGCCAGTAGTATAAAAAGGGGGAACACTGAAGCTTTCTTT	CASSIKRGNTEAFF
.	TRBD1	14	TRBV5-1	TRBJ1-4	TGCGCCAGCAGCTCTCAGGGACAGGGTGAAAAACTGTTTTTT	CASSSQGQGEKLFF
once	.	15	TRBV3-1	TRBJ2-5	TGTGCCAGCAGCCAAGGGGACTTGCCAAAAGAGACCCAGTACTTC	CASSQGDLPKETQYF
.	.	13	TRBV10-3	TRBJ1-5	TGTGCCATCACGGCGGATAGCAATCAGCCCCAGCATTTT	CAITADSNQPQHF
few	.	11	TRBV20-1	TRBJ2-7	TGCAGTGCTCCACAGGGAAAAGAGCAGTACTTC	CSAPQGKEQYF
.	.	14	TRBV25-1	TRBJ1-2	TGTGCCAGCAGTGAATCTGAGGCTAACTATGGCTACACCTTC	CASSESEANYGYTF
.	.	13	TRBV20-1	TRBJ1-1	TGCAGTGCCCCCGGTGGGGTGAACACTGAAGCTTTCTTT	CSAPGGVNTEAFF
.	.	15	TRBV7-9	TRBJ2-1	TGTGCCAGCAGCTTAGACGGGACAAGGACTTATGAGCAGTTCTTC	CASSLDGTRTYEQFF
.	.	15	TRBV7-2	TRBJ2-4	TGTGCCAGCAGCCCGGACATGATAGCCAAAAACATTCAGTACTTC	CASSPDMIAKNIQYF
.	.	16	TRBV20-1	TRBJ1-2	TGCAGTGCTAGACCCCCCACCCAGACGGTCCGAGATGGCTACACCTTC	CSARPPTQTVRDGYTF
.	.	13	TRBV3-1	TRBJ1-2	TGTGCCAGCAGCCAAGCCCAGAGCTATGGCTACACCTTC	CASSQAQSYGYTF
.	.	15	TRBV5-1	TRBJ2-4	TGCGCCAGCAAGCGGGACAGTCGTAGCGAAAACATTCAGTACTTC	CASKRDSRSENIQYF
.	.	15	TRBV3-1	TRBJ1-1	TGTGCCAGCAGCCATTTTCCAGGGGAGAACACTGAAGCTTTCTTT	CASSHFPGENTEAFF
.	TRBD1	14	TRBV7-9	TRBJ1-2	TGTGCCTGCAGCCCGGACAGGCGTCTTGGTGGCTACACCTTC	CACSPDRRLGGYTF
.	TRBD2	15	TRBV5-1	TRBJ2-1	TGCGCCAGCAGCTTGCAACTAGCGGGGGACAATGAGCAGTTCTTC	CASSLQLAGDNEQFF
.	.	14	TRBV5-1	TRBJ2-4	TGCGCCAGCAGCTTGATTCGAGGCGAAAACATTCAGTACTTC	CASSLIRGENIQYF
.	TRBD2	14	TRBV10-3	TRBJ2-1	TGTGCCACCTCTCCTGCGGGGGGTTACAATGAGCAGTTCTTC	CATSPAGGYNEQFF
.	TRBD1	15	TRBV10-3	TRBJ2-5	TGTGCCATCAGGGGGACAGGGATCCTTCAAGAGACCCAGTACTTC	CAIRGTGILQETQYF